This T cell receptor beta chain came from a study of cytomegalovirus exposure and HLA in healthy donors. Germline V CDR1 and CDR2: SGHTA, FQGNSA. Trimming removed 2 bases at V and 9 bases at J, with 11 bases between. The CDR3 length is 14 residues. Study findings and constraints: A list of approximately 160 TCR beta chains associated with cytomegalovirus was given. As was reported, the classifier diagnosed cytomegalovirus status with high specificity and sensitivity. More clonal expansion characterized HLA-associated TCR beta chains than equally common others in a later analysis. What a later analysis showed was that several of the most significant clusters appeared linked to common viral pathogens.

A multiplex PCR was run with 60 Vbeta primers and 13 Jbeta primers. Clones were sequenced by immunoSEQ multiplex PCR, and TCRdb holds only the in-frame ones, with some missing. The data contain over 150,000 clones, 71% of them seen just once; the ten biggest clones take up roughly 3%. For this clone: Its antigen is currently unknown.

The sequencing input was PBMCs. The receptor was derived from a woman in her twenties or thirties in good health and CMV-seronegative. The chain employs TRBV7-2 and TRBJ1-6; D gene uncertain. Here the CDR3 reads CASSLSGYSSPLHF. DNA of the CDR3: TGTGCCAGCAGCTTATCGGGGTACAGTTCACCCCTCCACTTT.